These 2 T cell receptor beta chains were sequenced from one sample in a study of T cell responses to AZD1222 COVID-19 vaccine. The assay was immunoSEQ multiplex PCR, and TCRdb's table has in-frame clones only and misses some. The sample consists of about 130,000 clones, around 87% of them appearing once. The material sequenced was peripheral blood, taken on day 0 of AZD1222 vaccination. These receptors were taken from an adult in good health.

V gene TRBV4-3 combines with J gene TRBJ2-5, with 7 bases identical to TRBD2. Germline V gives CDR1 LGHNA, CDR2 YSLEER. The CDR3 length is 16 residues. The trim removed 4 bases at V and 5 bases at J, leaving 13 bases unmatched. The CDR3 is CASSPIPGTTPETQYF. The CDR3 nucleotides read TGCGCCAGCAGCCCAATCCCCGGGACTACCCCGGAGACCCAGTACTTC.

The chain joins TRBV6-5 to TRBJ1-5; 8 positions agree with TRBD1. In germline, CDR1 is MNHEY, CDR2 SVGAGI. Trimming at V came to 6 bases and at J to 0 bases, leaving 4 bases not matched to a gene. The CDR3 consists of 15 residues. Here the CDR3 reads CASSLTGDSNQPQHF. CDR3 in DNA: TGTGCCAGCAGCTTGACAGGGGATAGCAATCAGCCCCAGCATTTT.